These 19 T cell receptor beta chains were sequenced from one sample in a study of control samples from healthy donors and cancer patients. Clones were sequenced by immunoSEQ multiplex PCR, and TCRdb holds only the in-frame ones, with some missing. The table has under 30,000 clones, roughly 85% seen once; the top ten hold approximately 22%. Sequences were obtained from PBMCs. The receptor source for this set is a man aged 55 to 70 with head and neck cancer.

The V gene is TRBV27, the J gene TRBJ2-2; 9 bases fit TRBD1. The germline V gene has CDR1 MNHEY and CDR2 SMNVEV (reference sequence). The CDR3 covers 15 residues. V gave up 7 bases and J gave up 4 bases; unmatched junction bases: 7. The CDR3 spells CASKPGTGSTGELFF. CDR3 DNA sequence: TGTGCCAGCAAGCCCGGGACAGGGAGCACCGGGGAGCTGTTTTTT.

The genes are TRBV30 and TRBJ1-1; D is unclear. The CDR3 spans 13 residues. CDR1 is GTSNPN, CDR2 SVGIG, per germline (reference sequence). V shed 3 bases and J shed 6 bases, with 14 bases lying between them. The CDR3 sequence is CAWRRKSIPEAFF. Here the CDR3 DNA reads TGTGCCTGGAGAAGAAAGTCGATCCCTGAAGCTTTCTTT.

The rearrangement joins TRBV10-3 to TRBJ2-3, with a tentative D call TRBD2 (5 bases). Germline CDR1 reads ENHRY; CDR2 reads SYGVKD. V lost 10 bases, J lost 4 bases, and 6 bases lay in between. The CDR3 spans 10 residues. CDR3: CATEADTQYF. CDR3 nucleotides: TGTGCCACGGAGGCAGATACGCAGTATTTT.

A few counts support this clone. The V gene is TRBV19, the J gene TRBJ2-2; no reliable D call. The CDR3 length is 14 residues. Germline CDR1 and CDR2: LNHDA and SQIVND (reference sequence). The V end lost 4 bases, the J end lost 6 bases, and 12 bases lay between the germline ends. This CDR3 is CASSNYVTPGELFF. CDR3 DNA sequence: TGTGCCAGTAGTAACTACGTCACTCCCGGGGAGCTGTTTTTT.

By sample share, this clone is medium-sized (0.01 to 0.1%). The chain couples TRBV7-9 to TRBJ2-7; D remains ambiguous. V dropped 5 bases and J dropped 2 bases, with 7 bases sitting between them. Germline assignment: CDR1 SEHNR and CDR2 FQNEAQ (reference sequence). This CDR3 has 12 residues. CDR3 amino acids: CASSQAAYEQYF. CDR3 bases: TGTGCCAGCAGCCAGGCCGCCTACGAGCAGTACTTC.

The rearrangement uses TRBV5-1 and TRBJ1-3; no reliable D call. This CDR3 comprises 13 residues. The V and J ends lost 4 bases and 4 bases respectively, with 9 bases between them. Germline-derived CDR1 and CDR2 are SGHRS and YFSETQ. CDR3 residues: CASSVQKGNTIYF. The CDR3 DNA sequence: TGCGCCAGCAGCGTACAGAAGGGAAACACCATATATTTT.

The chain links TRBV7-9 to TRBJ1-1; D unclear. CDR1 and CDR2 (germline): SEHNR, FQNEAQ (reference sequence). The CDR3 is made up of 15 amino acids. The V end was cut by 5 bases, the J end by 0 bases, with 13 bases between. The CDR3 nucleotides read TGTGCCAGCAGCCCAAGTGGGCACATGAACACTGAAGCTTTCTTT. Amino acid sequence: CASSPSGHMNTEAFF.

The rearrangement uses TRBV5-1 and TRBJ2-3; perhaps TRBD2 as D (6 bases). CDR1 and CDR2 (germline): SGHRS, YFSETQ. The CDR3 has 16 residues. Trimming pared 0 bases from V and 2 bases from J, leaving 13 bases between. The CDR3 protein is CASSLVGGRNTDTQYF. The CDR3 DNA reads as TGCGCCAGCAGCTTGGTGGGTGGGAGGAACACAGATACGCAGTATTTT.

The J gene is TRBJ2-7, the V gene TRBV27, with 8 bases that match TRBD2. This CDR3 has 15 amino acids. Germline CDR1 reads MNHEY; CDR2 reads SMNVEV (reference sequence). V shed 2 bases and J 0 bases; nucleotides not matched to a gene: 3. In DNA, the CDR3 is TGTGCCAGCAGTTTAGCGGGAGGTAACTCCTACGAGCAGTACTTC. Its translation is CASSLAGGNSYEQYF.

This clone was seen a few times. The chain recombines TRBV15 with TRBJ1-5; no clear D. CDR3 size: 15 residues. Trimming removed 0 bases from V and 8 bases from J, with 14 bases in between. Germline V gives CDR1 LNHNV, CDR2 YYDKDF (reference sequence). CDR3 DNA sequence: TGTGCCACCAGCAGAGATTTTGGACGTCTCAAGCCCCAGCATTTT. This encodes CATSRDFGRLKPQHF.

The chain links TRBV19 to TRBJ2-3; D is unresolved. The CDR3 is made up of 15 amino acids. Trimming took 5 bases from V and 4 from J, leaving 16 bases between them. The germline CDR1 and CDR2 sequences are LNHDA and SQIVND (reference sequence). CDR3 coding DNA: TGTGCCAGTAGTCTCAGCACCGTTAAGGCAGATACGCAGTATTTT. Translated, it gives CASSLSTVKADTQYF. The entire variable domain, with the rest obtained from reference TRBV19 and TRBJ2-3, is as follows: DGGITQSPKYLFRKEGQNVTLSCEQNLNHDAMYWYRQDPGQGLRLIYYSQIVNDFQKGDIAEGYSVSREKKESFPLTVTSAQKNPTAFYLCASSLSTVKADTQYFGPGTRLTVL.

The V and J genes are TRBV9 and TRBJ2-3; possibly TRBD2 for D (6 bases). Germline loops: CDR1 SGDLS, CDR2 YYNGEE. There are 16 residues in the CDR3. The germline V and J ends were trimmed by 0 bases and 0 bases, with 11 bases remaining between them. DNA for the CDR3: TGTGCCAGCAGCGTAGAGGCTAGCGTTAGCACAGATACGCAGTATTTT. As protein: CASSVEASVSTDTQYF.

This clone was detected a few times. The chain is built from TRBV18 and TRBJ1-3; D unclear. CDR1 is KGHSH, CDR2 LQKENI, per germline. The CDR3 is 13 amino acids. Trimming took off 3 bases at V and 0 bases at J, with 3 bases between the two ends. In nucleotides, the CDR3 is TGTGCCAGCTCACCCACCTCTGGAAACACCATATATTTT. Amino acids: CASSPTSGNTIYF.

The genes are TRBV28 and TRBJ1-5; no firm D call. The length of the CDR3 is 15 residues. The germline CDR1 and CDR2 sequences are MDHEN and SYDVKM. V was pared by 3 bases and J by 0 bases, with 9 bases between. The CDR3 bases are TGTGCCAGCAGTTTTGGTGCATATAGCAATCAGCCCCAGCATTTT. Residues: CASSFGAYSNQPQHF. Filled out from reference TRBV28 and TRBJ1-5, the complete variable domain reads DVKVTQSSRYLVKRTGEKVFLECVQDMDHENMFWYRQDPGLGLRLIYFSYDVKMKEKGDIPEGYSVSREKKERFSLILESASTNQTSMYLCASSFGAYSNQPQHFGDGTRLSIL.

The chain carries TRBV4-2 and TRBJ2-3; the D call may be TRBD1 or TRBD2 (6 bases each). Per germline, CDR1 LGHNA and CDR2 YNFKEQ. This CDR3 contains 19 residues. V was pared by 1 base and J by 1 base, with 21 bases between. The DNA for the CDR3 is TGTGCCAGCAGCCAAGGAGTACAGGGAGGCGTGCAGCGCACAGATACGCAGTATTTT. It yields the protein CASSQGVQGGVQRTDTQYF.

This clone was picked up a small number of times. The chain links TRBV7-9 to TRBJ1-2, with a possible D match to TRBD1 (5 bases). Trimming cost V 1 base and J 6 bases, with 9 bases left between them. The CDR3 is 13 amino acids. Per the germline V gene, CDR1 is SEHNR and CDR2 is FQNEAQ (reference sequence). CDR3 nucleotide sequence: TGTGCCAGCAGCTTAGATGGGGGACATGGCTACACCTTC. It is translated as CASSLDGGHGYTF.

The chain is built from TRBV9 and TRBJ2-7, with 8 bases identical to TRBD2. Germline V gene sequence: CDR1 SGDLS, CDR2 YYNGEE. V lost 0 bases to trimming and J lost 7 bases; unmatched junction nucleotides: 9. The CDR3 is made up of 15 amino acids. This chain's CDR3 is CASSVVPAGVNEQYF. CDR3 nucleotide sequence: TGTGCCAGCAGCGTAGTCCCAGCGGGAGTGAATGAGCAGTACTTC. Full variable domain (rest looked up from reference TRBV9 and TRBJ2-7): DSGVTQTPKHLITATGQRVTLRCSPRSGDLSVYWYQQSLDQGLQFLIQYYNGEERAKGNILERFSAQQFPDLHSELNLSSLELGDSALYFCASSVVPAGVNEQYFGPGTRLTVT.

This clone has only one observation. The chain uses TRBV5-6 and TRBJ1-2; D remains unclear. With 2 bases removed from V and 8 bases from J, the gap between germline ends came to 7 bases. Germline loops: CDR1 SGHDT, CDR2 YYEEEE. The CDR3 has 11 residues. This CDR3 is CASSLLKGYTF. The CDR3 DNA reads as TGTGCCAGCAGCTTATTAAAGGGCTACACCTTC.

J is TRBJ2-2 and V is TRBV11-2, with D perhaps matching TRBD2 (6 bases). Trimming shortened V by 1 base and J by 7 bases, and 13 bases separated the two germline ends. Germline V gene data show CDR1 as SGHAT and CDR2 as FQNNGV. The CDR3 totals 15 residues. The CDR3 is CASSLGAGRRGELFF. The CDR3 DNA sequence: TGTGCCAGCAGCTTAGGGGCAGGGAGGCGCGGGGAGCTGTTTTTT.